This T cell receptor beta chain was recovered during a study of blood T cell repertoires in COVID-19. Sequenced by immunoSEQ multiplex PCR; TCRdb stores in-frame clones only, minus some. The table lists over 95,000 clones, roughly 89% of them singletons. V trimming: 5 bases; J trimming: 2 bases; junction bases outside the gene matches: 4. Germline V gene data show CDR1 as SGHRS and CDR2 as YFSETQ. The CDR3 contains 14 residues. V is TRBV5-1 and J is TRBJ1-2; 9 nucleotides align to TRBD1. The clonotype originates from a human donor with acute or convalescent COVID-19. The donor label of this sample is uncertain. Sample: peripheral blood. The CDR3 loop reads CASREQGANYGYTF. Here the CDR3 DNA reads TGCGCCAGCAGAGAACAGGGGGCGAACTATGGCTACACCTTC.